A selection of T cell receptor beta chains follows, all from one sample in a study of CD8 T cells in ankylosing spondylitis. TCRdb reanalysed the 5' RACE reads using MiXCR and keeps one entry per CDR3 protein. The table includes approximately 300,000 distinct CDR3 sequences, approximately 20% detected once. Sequencing used blood, either unsorted or a sorted T cell fraction (not recorded which). The receptors originated from a male donor with ankylosing spondylitis or in good health (not recorded which). Both conserved end residues are part of each CDR3. The D gene is left open where the match is weak. Rows give clone size only sometimes, using once, few, many, or a class for an expanded clone.

V gene,J gene,clone size,D gene,CDR3 DNA,CDR3 protein
TRBV12-3/TRBV12-4,TRBJ1-1,few,-,TGTGCCAGCACCCGAGGAGGGTACACTGAAGCTTTCTTT,CASTRGGYTEAFF
TRBV27,TRBJ2-3,-,-,TGTGCCAGCAGTTTTCATAATACGCAGTATTTT,CASSFHNTQYF
TRBV5-1,TRBJ1-1,-,TRBD1,TGCGCCAGCAGCCTGGACAGGGGATGGGCTTTCTTT,CASSLDRGWAFF
TRBV28,TRBJ2-5,-,TRBD1,TGTGCCAGCAGTTCCACAGGGGGCGATCGGTACCAAGAGACCCAGTACTTC,CASSSTGGDRYQETQYF
TRBV28,TRBJ2-1,-,TRBD2,TGTGCCAGCAGTCGGACTAGCGGGGGGAACAATGAGCAGTTCTTC,CASSRTSGGNNEQFF
TRBV20-1,TRBJ2-1,-,TRBD2,TGCAGTGTACGCCCCATGACTAGCGGGTACAATGAGCAGTTCTTC,CSVRPMTSGYNEQFF
TRBV24-1,TRBJ2-5,few,TRBD2,TGTGCCACCAGTGACCCGCGGGGGGGAGGAGAGACCCAGTACTTC,CATSDPRGGGETQYF
TRBV29-1,TRBJ1-2,-,-,TGCAGCGTTGAAGATCCGGGGGGGAGTGGCTACACCTTC,CSVEDPGGSGYTF
TRBV6-1,TRBJ1-1,few,-,TGTGCCAGCCGGAAGGGGTTAGTTACTGAAGCTTTCTTT,CASRKGLVTEAFF
TRBV4-1,TRBJ2-4,-,-,TGCGCCAGCAGCCAAACCCCAGCTGCAATAATAGCCAAAAACATTCAGTACTTC,CASSQTPAAIIAKNIQYF
TRBV5-1,TRBJ2-1,-,-,TGCGCCAGCAGCTTGCAGGGAGTCTACAATGAGCAGTTCTTC,CASSLQGVYNEQFF
TRBV20-1,TRBJ1-4,many,-,TGCAGTGCTAGTTCAGATGCAACTAATGAAAAACTGTTTTTT,CSASSDATNEKLFF
TRBV9,TRBJ2-3,-,-,TGTGCCAGCAGCGTAGAGGTGACGGGGGACCCCACAGATACGCAGTATTTT,CASSVEVTGDPTDTQYF
TRBV24-1,TRBJ2-1,many,-,TGTGCCACCAGTCCACAAAGCGGGCGCTCCTACAATGAGCAGTTCTTC,CATSPQSGRSYNEQFF
TRBV29-1,TRBJ1-1,-,-,TGCAGCGGGAAGGACGGAAGACCTGAAGCTTTCTTT,CSGKDGRPEAFF
TRBV5-1,TRBJ2-2,few,-,TGCGCCAGCAGAGTGGGGGGTTCGAGCACCGGGGAGCTGTTTTTT,CASRVGGSSTGELFF
TRBV7-8,TRBJ2-1,-,TRBD2,TGTGCCAGCAGCTCAGGGCGGGAGGGTGAGCAGTTCTTC,CASSSGREGEQFF
TRBV13,TRBJ2-5,-,-,TGTGCCAGCAGCTTAATCGCGGAAACCCAAGAGACCCAGTACTTC,CASSLIAETQETQYF
TRBV6-1,TRBJ2-3,-,-,TGTGCCAGCAGTCAAAACATCCCCGGGGCTAGCACAGATACGCAGTATTTT,CASSQNIPGASTDTQYF
TRBV7-2,TRBJ1-1,few,TRBD1,TGTGCCAGCAGCCCGGGGGGACAGTTGAACACTGAAGCTTTCTTT,CASSPGGQLNTEAFF
TRBV20-1,TRBJ2-4,-,TRBD2,TGCAGTGCGTTTCCAGGGAGGGTGGAGGGAAACATTCAGTACTTC,CSAFPGRVEGNIQYF
TRBV7-6,TRBJ1-1,few,TRBD1,TGTGCCAGCAGCTACGGGACAGGGGAGACTGAAGCTTTCTTT,CASSYGTGETEAFF
TRBV20-1,TRBJ2-5,once,TRBD2,TGCAGTGCTAGCAGACTAGCGGGGGTCCAAGAGACCCAGTACTTC,CSASRLAGVQETQYF
TRBV28,TRBJ2-3,few,-,TGTGCCAGCAGTAACCAGGAGACCCACACAGATACGCAGTATTTT,CASSNQETHTDTQYF
TRBV5-1,TRBJ2-1,-,-,TGCGCCAGCAGCGCCGCGGGGAGTGGCTCCTACAATGAGCAGTTCTTC,CASSAAGSGSYNEQFF
TRBV6-2/TRBV6-3,TRBJ2-6,few,-,TGTGCCAGCAGCGGGGGAGGGACACCAATTAGCTACTCTGGGGCCAACGTCCTGACTTTC,CASSGGGTPISYSGANVLTF
TRBV12-3/TRBV12-4,TRBJ1-6,few,-,TGTGCCAGCAGTTTCGGTGGGAGCTCCTATAATTCACCCCTCCACTTT,CASSFGGSSYNSPLHF
TRBV20-1,TRBJ1-6,-,-,TGCAGTGCTAGAGCCACCCCCCTGGCGACCCTCCACTTT,CSARATPLATLHF
TRBV5-1,TRBJ2-3,-,TRBD2,TGCGCCAGCAGCCGACTAGCGAACGCAGATACGCAGTATTTT,CASSRLANADTQYF
TRBV5-1,TRBJ1-2,-,-,TGCGCCAGCAGTCCCACCGGCAGCTATAACTATGGCTACACCTTC,CASSPTGSYNYGYTF
TRBV10-2,TRBJ2-3,-,-,TGCGCCAGCACAGGGTCTGGCACAGATACGCAGTATTTT,CASTGSGTDTQYF
TRBV11-2,TRBJ2-1,-,-,TGTGCCAGCATGGACAGAACCTACAATGAGCAGTTCTTC,CASMDRTYNEQFF
TRBV5-1,TRBJ1-5,few,-,TGCGCCAGCAGCTTGATGGGGGCTAGCAATCAGCCCCAGCATTTT,CASSLMGASNQPQHF
TRBV24-1,TRBJ2-1,-,TRBD2,TGTGCCACCAGTGATTTGCCGGGGGGTGGGCAGTTCTTC,CATSDLPGGGQFF
TRBV5-1,TRBJ2-1,-,-,TGCGCCAGCAGCTTGGTTCAGGCCTCCGGTGAGCAGTTCTTC,CASSLVQASGEQFF
TRBV12-3/TRBV12-4,TRBJ2-3,-,-,TGTGCCAGCAGAAATTCTAACGCAGGGGTCAGAACAGATACGCAGTATTTT,CASRNSNAGVRTDTQYF
TRBV5-1,TRBJ2-1,few,-,TGCGCCAGCAGCGAACAACTAGGCAATGAGCAGTTCTTC,CASSEQLGNEQFF
TRBV5-5,TRBJ2-3,-,TRBD2,TGTGCCAGCAGAAGGACTAGCGGGAGGATTACGGATACGCAGTATTTT,CASRRTSGRITDTQYF
TRBV3-1,TRBJ2-1,-,TRBD1,TGTGTCAGCAGCCAAGTCCCGGGACAGGGTTCGGACAATGAGCAGTTCTTC,CVSSQVPGQGSDNEQFF
TRBV20-1,TRBJ2-1,few,TRBD2,TGCAGTGCTAGCTCCAGACTAGCGGGAGTTCCGCTGAATGAGCAGTTCTTC,CSASSRLAGVPLNEQFF